This TCR beta chain was sequenced for a study of naive and memory T cell subsets. Study-wide results and caveats: Over 85% of naive TCR sequences appeared only once after error correction, unlike memory subsets. Especially in CD8 cells, naive repertoires contained a few larger clonotypes, possibly CD45RA-re-expressing memory cells.

This clonotype has just a few counts. Its antigen is as yet unknown. Separate alpha and beta amplification began at the second PCR step. After CD4 positive bead selection, the CD4-negative fraction gave CD8 T cells. Per the germline V gene, CDR1 is MDHEN and CDR2 is SYDVKM. The CDR3 covers 12 residues. Trimming left V 8 bases short and J 0 bases short, with 8 bases between. Both TRBC1 and TRBC2 were covered by a beta constant-region primer of two equimolar oligonucleotides. The ligated cDNA underwent four PCR rounds using SP2 and nested alpha and beta constant-region primers. One entry per CDR3 protein results from TCRdb running MiXCR on the UMI-ligation and nested PCR reads. Among over 110,000 distinct CDR3 sequences listed, about 20% were seen once.

This receptor was taken from a human donor in good health. The rearrangement uses TRBV28 and TRBJ2-7; D unclear. Sequencing input: naive CD8+ T cells from blood. The CDR3 nucleotides are TGTGCCAGCTGTCCACCCTCCTACGAGCAGTACTTC. Protein sequence: CASCPPSYEQYF.